The 24 T cell receptor beta chains below all came from one sample that was sequenced in a study of T cell repertoires in cytomegalovirus infection. Each CDR3 protein is one row after TCRdb ran MiXCR on the reads. The table has fewer than 250,000 distinct CDR3 sequences, over 9% seen once. The sample comprised PBMCs. Receptors originate from a human donor in good health (CMV status not recorded). Some clones in this sample may be carry-over from other donors' samples.

This chain joins TRBV19 and TRBJ1-5; tentatively, D is TRBD1 (5 bases). V was cut by 5 bases and J by 7 bases, with 15 bases left in between. CDR3 size: 14 residues. The germline V gene encodes CDR1 LNHDA and CDR2 SQIVND (reference sequence). The CDR3 region is CASSLLDTRQPQHF. DNA for the CDR3: TGTGCCAGTAGTCTGCTGGACACCCGGCAGCCCCAGCATTTT.

The sample holds many counts of this clonotype. The chain carries TRBV7-3 and TRBJ2-3, with a possible D match to TRBD2 (6 bases). Per germline, CDR1 SGHTA and CDR2 FQGTGA. The CDR3 runs to 16 residues. Trimming took off 4 bases at V and 5 bases at J, with 19 bases between the two ends. CDR3 in amino acids: CASSSLGRDTRDTQYF. The CDR3 DNA reads TGTGCCAGCAGCTCCCTCGGGCGGGATACTCGAGATACGCAGTATTTT.

This clonotype appeared many times. The chain links TRBV7-9 to TRBJ2-7, with 9 positions matching TRBD2. CDR1 and CDR2 from the germline V gene are SEHNR and FQNEAQ (reference sequence). The CDR3 is 15 residues long. J was trimmed by 2 bases and V by 6 bases; bases with no gene match: 8. The CDR3 reads CASRSTSGPTYEQYF. CDR3 in DNA: TGTGCCAGCAGATCCACTAGCGGGCCCACCTACGAGCAGTACTTC. The full variable domain, with the rest looked up from reference TRBV7-9 and TRBJ2-7, is DTGVSQNPRHKITKRGQNVTFRCDPISEHNRLYWYRQTLGQGPEFLTYFQNEAQLEKSRLLSDRFSAERPKGSFSTLEIQRTEQGDSAMYLCASRSTSGPTYEQYFGPGTRLTVT.

This clonotype was seen many times. The chain uses TRBV7-2 and TRBJ1-5; 10 bases match TRBD1. Germline CDR1 and CDR2: SGHTA and FQGNSA. Germline trimming cut 8 bases from V and 4 bases from J; bases unmatched to any gene: 2. This CDR3 has 13 amino acids. CDR3 amino acids: CASGQGVNQPQHF. The CDR3 DNA sequence: TGTGCCAGCGGACAGGGGGTTAATCAGCCCCAGCATTTT.

This clonotype showed up many times. The chain has TRBV7-2 and TRBJ2-4, with D unclear. CDR1 and CDR2 from the germline V gene are SGHTA and FQGNSA. The CDR3 totals 13 residues. The V gene lost 8 bases and the J gene lost 1 base, with 9 bases spanning the gap. The CDR3 region is CASGMFAKNIQYF. For the CDR3, the DNA is TGTGCCAGCGGTATGTTCGCCAAAAACATTCAGTACTTC.

This clonotype came up many times. The V and J genes are TRBV29-1 and TRBJ2-5; 7 bases agree with TRBD1. The CDR3 has 14 residues. Trimming at V came to 0 bases and at J to 2 bases, leaving 3 bases not matched to a gene. Germline V gives CDR1 SQVTM, CDR2 ANQGSEA. For the CDR3, the DNA is TGCAGCGTTGAAGATGGCAGGGGGCAAGAGACCCAGTACTTC. Translating it yields CSVEDGRGQETQYF.

This clonotype was seen many times. V and J are TRBV7-2 and TRBJ2-5; weak D call: TRBD2 (5 bases). The CDR3 extends over 14 amino acids. The V end lost 5 bases, the J end lost 0 bases, and 10 bases lay between the germline ends. Germline values: CDR1 SGHTA, CDR2 FQGNSA. CDR3 sequence (DNA): TGTGCCAGCAGCGAGGGCATGTACCAAGAGACCCAGTACTTC. Protein product: CASSEGMYQETQYF.

This clonotype has ten or more counts. The chain joins TRBV5-4 to TRBJ1-1, with D perhaps TRBD1 (6 bases). This CDR3 region has 15 residues. CDR1 is SGHNT and CDR2 is YYREEE in the germline V gene (reference sequence). Trimming cost V 0 bases and J 1 base, with 10 bases left between them. CDR3 sequence (DNA): TGTGCCAGCAGCTTGGGCAGGGGCTCGAACACTGAAGCTTTCTTT. Translating gives CASSLGRGSNTEAFF.

This clonotype was counted at least ten times. The chain employs TRBV7-9 and TRBJ1-5, with unresolved D. V dropped 1 base and J dropped 7 bases, with 11 bases sitting between them. This CDR3 region has 14 residues. CDR1 and CDR2 (germline): SEHNR, FQNEAQ (reference sequence). In nucleotides, the CDR3 is TGTGCCAGCAGCTTAGATGCCCAGGCCCAGCCCCAGCATTTT. Its translation: CASSLDAQAQPQHF. Supplemented by reference TRBV7-9 and TRBJ1-5, the full variable domain reads DTGVSQNPRHKITKRGQNVTFRCDPISEHNRLYWYRQTLGQGPEFLTYFQNEAQLEKSRLLSDRFSAERPKGSFSTLEIQRTEQGDSAMYLCASSLDAQAQPQHFGDGTRLSIL.

This clonotype was counted many times. The chain uses TRBV4-2 and TRBJ2-7, with D possibly being TRBD1 (5 bases). CDR1 and CDR2 from the germline V gene are LGHNA and YNFKEQ. V was trimmed by 0 bases and J by 3 bases, leaving 12 bases between them. The CDR3 consists of 15 residues. DNA for the CDR3: TGTGCCAGCAGCCAAGAACGGCAGGGATTCTACGAGCAGTACTTC. Its protein is CASSQERQGFYEQYF.

This clonotype was detected ten times or more. CDR3 sequence reads: CASSPQISVRIVGTGELFF. The CDR3 DNA sequence: TGTGCCAGCAGTCCCCAAATTTCCGTCAGGATAGTCGGCACCGGGGAGCTGTTTTTT. This rearrangement joins TRBV6-6 to TRBJ2-2; no definite D call. The CDR3 covers 19 residues. The ends were cut back, 5 bases at V and 4 bases at J, with 26 bases in the middle. Germline V gene sequence: CDR1 MNHNY, CDR2 SVGAGI (reference sequence).

The chain links TRBV19 to TRBJ2-3, with TRBD1 identical over 7 bases. J was trimmed by 4 bases and V by 5 bases; bases with no gene match: 6. CDR1 and CDR2 (germline): LNHDA, SQIVND (reference sequence). The CDR3 totals 14 residues. CDR3 DNA sequence: TGTGCCAGTAGTGTCGCCGGGACAGCAGATACGCAGTATTTT. It codes for CASSVAGTADTQYF.

The gene calls are TRBV7-2 and TRBJ2-7; 7 bases match TRBD2. V lost 4 bases to trimming and J lost 4 bases; unmatched junction nucleotides: 10. The CDR3 is 15 residues long. Germline-derived CDR1 and CDR2 are SGHTA and FQGNSA. For the CDR3, the DNA is TGTGCCAGCAGCTCCTCCATCGGGGAGGGTTACGAGCAGTACTTC. Protein: CASSSSIGEGYEQYF.

The chain has TRBV6-5 and TRBJ1-1; the D gene is possibly TRBD1 (5 bases). The germline V gene encodes CDR1 MNHEY and CDR2 SVGAGI. CDR3 size: 13 residues. The V gene lost 6 bases and the J gene lost 4 bases, with 12 bases spanning the gap. Here the CDR3 reads CASRIREATEAFF. The DNA of the CDR3 is TGTGCCAGCAGGATCAGGGAGGCCACTGAAGCTTTCTTT.

This clonotype was seen a handful of times. The CDR3, as DNA: TGTGCCCCTATCCGGGGGGCCCTGATGAACACTGAAGCTTTCTTT. Translation: CAPIRGALMNTEAFF. The genes are TRBV19 and TRBJ1-1, with D possibly being TRBD1 (6 bases). With 11 bases removed from V and 0 bases from J, the gap between germline ends came to 19 bases. CDR3 size: 15 residues. Looked up from germline, CDR1 is LNHDA and CDR2 is SQIVND (reference sequence).

This clonotype was observed a few times. The chain uses TRBV18 and TRBJ2-1; D is unresolved. V lost 3 bases to trimming and J lost 7 bases, with 13 bases between them. From germline, CDR1 is KGHSH and CDR2 LQKENI. The CDR3 sequence is 14 residues long. The CDR3 reads CASSPPPIRNEQFF. In nucleotides, the CDR3 is TGTGCCAGCTCACCGCCCCCCATTAGGAATGAGCAGTTCTTC.

The table lists this clonotype with many counts. V is TRBV7-2 and J is TRBJ2-1, with D tentatively TRBD1 (5 bases). This CDR3 comprises 17 residues. In germline, CDR1 is SGHTA, CDR2 FQGNSA. With 1 base removed from V and 4 bases from J, the gap between germline ends came to 17 bases. The CDR3 sequence is CASSLVGRWQGYNEQFF. The CDR3, as DNA: TGTGCCAGCAGCTTAGTAGGTCGTTGGCAGGGTTACAATGAGCAGTTCTTC. Filled out from reference TRBV7-2 and TRBJ2-1, the complete variable domain reads GAGVSQSPSNKVTEKGKDVELRCDPISGHTALYWYRQSLGQGLEFLIYFQGNSAPDKSGLPSDRFSAERTGGSVSTLTIQRTQQEDSAVYLCASSLVGRWQGYNEQFFGPGTRLTVL.

This clonotype came up many times. The V call is TRBV7-9, the J call TRBJ2-1; 13 nucleotides align to TRBD2. Germline CDR1 is SEHNR and CDR2 is FQNEAQ (reference sequence). The CDR3 is 15 residues long. The V gene end was trimmed by 8 bases and the J gene end by 6 bases; junction bases not matched to a gene: 7. CDR3 sequence (DNA): TGTGCCAGCGGACTAGCGGGAGCGTACGGCAATGAGCAGTTCTTC. Its translation: CASGLAGAYGNEQFF. Based on the CDR3 plus reference TRBV7-9 and TRBJ2-1, the full variable domain is DTGVSQNPRHKITKRGQNVTFRCDPISEHNRLYWYRQTLGQGPEFLTYFQNEAQLEKSRLLSDRFSAERPKGSFSTLEIQRTEQGDSAMYLCASGLAGAYGNEQFFGPGTRLTVL.

This clonotype has ten or more counts. The rearrangement links TRBV7-2 to TRBJ1-5; perhaps TRBD1 as D (6 bases). The germline V and J ends were trimmed by 5 bases and 4 bases, with 21 bases remaining between them. The CDR3 is made up of 17 amino acids. Germline V gene lookup returns CDR1 SGHTA and CDR2 FQGNSA. The CDR3 spells CASSPYRLGGRNQPQHF. The CDR3 bases are TGTGCCAGCAGCCCCTACCGATTAGGGGGGCGAAATCAGCCCCAGCATTTT. Supplemented by reference TRBV7-2 and TRBJ1-5, the full variable domain reads GAGVSQSPSNKVTEKGKDVELRCDPISGHTALYWYRQSLGQGLEFLIYFQGNSAPDKSGLPSDRFSAERTGGSVSTLTIQRTQQEDSAVYLCASSPYRLGGRNQPQHFGDGTRLSIL.

CDR3 residues: CASSSSRRAYEQYF. CDR3 nucleotides: TGTGCCAGCAGTTCAAGTAGACGCGCCTACGAGCAGTACTTC. The V gene is TRBV6-6, the J gene TRBJ2-7, with D unclear. CDR1 and CDR2 from the germline V gene are MNHNY and SVGAGI (reference sequence). The ends were cut back, 4 bases at V and 2 bases at J, with 12 bases in the middle. The CDR3 length is 14 residues.

The sample holds many counts of this clonotype. This chain joins TRBV7-2 and TRBJ1-2; weak D call: TRBD1 (6 bases). V was cut by 6 bases and J by 2 bases, with 16 bases left in between. This CDR3 has 15 amino acids. Germline V gives CDR1 SGHTA, CDR2 FQGNSA. The DNA for the CDR3 is TGTGCCAGCAGTCTTGTCGGGGGGCAGAACTATGGCTACACCTTC. It is translated as CASSLVGGQNYGYTF.

This clonotype was seen many times. The rearrangement joins TRBV7-2 to TRBJ1-4, with D possibly TRBD1 on 6 matching bases. Trimming removed 3 bases at V and 6 bases at J, with 8 bases between. The CDR3 sequence is 13 residues long. Germline CDR1 reads SGHTA; CDR2 reads FQGNSA. For the CDR3, the DNA is TGTGCCAGCAGCTTCGGGACATATGAAAAACTGTTTTTT. Translating gives CASSFGTYEKLFF. The variable domain in full, completed from reference TRBV7-2 and TRBJ1-4, reads GAGVSQSPSNKVTEKGKDVELRCDPISGHTALYWYRQSLGQGLEFLIYFQGNSAPDKSGLPSDRFSAERTGGSVSTLTIQRTQQEDSAVYLCASSFGTYEKLFFGSGTQLSVL.

This clonotype was counted only a few times. This chain joins TRBV7-9 and TRBJ2-1; D is uncertain. CDR3 size: 15 residues. Germline V gene data show CDR1 as SEHNR and CDR2 as FQNEAQ (reference sequence). With 7 bases removed from V and 0 bases from J, the gap between germline ends came to 13 bases. The DNA for the CDR3 is TGTGCCAGCACGACTTTTGTAGGCTCCTACAATGAGCAGTTCTTC. Protein product: CASTTFVGSYNEQFF.

This clonotype was seen more than once but under ten times. The V call is TRBV18, the J call TRBJ2-1, with 8 bases matching TRBD2. V dropped 4 bases and J dropped 7; count of bases not matched to a gene: 12. Germline CDR1 KGHSH, CDR2 LQKENI. This CDR3 has 16 residues. Written as DNA, the CDR3 is TGTGCCAGCTCACTGCTAGCGGGTGGAGCTGCGAATGAGCAGTTCTTC. Encoded protein: CASSLLAGGAANEQFF.